These 30 T cell receptor beta chains originate from one sample sequenced in a study of T cell repertoires in cytomegalovirus infection. No cognate antigen is known for these TCRs. Via MiXCR, TCRdb re-called the reads, giving one row per CDR3 protein. The table has under 500,000 distinct CDR3 sequences, under 45% seen once. The sample in question was cultured PBMCs, obtained from culture after CMV antigen stimulation. The receptors originated from a human donor in good health (CMV status not recorded). Some clones in this sample may be carry-over from other donors' samples.

The V gene is TRBV7-2, the J gene TRBJ2-7, with unresolved D. CDR1 and CDR2 from the germline V gene are SGHTA and FQGNSA. V was pared by 4 bases and J by 2 bases, with 9 bases between. The CDR3 totals 13 residues. The chain's CDR3 is CASSSRWAYEQYF. The CDR3 coding sequence is TGTGCCAGCAGCTCGCGCTGGGCCTACGAGCAGTACTTC. Full variable domain (remainder filled in from reference TRBV7-2 and TRBJ2-7): GAGVSQSPSNKVTEKGKDVELRCDPISGHTALYWYRQSLGQGLEFLIYFQGNSAPDKSGLPSDRFSAERTGGSVSTLTIQRTQQEDSAVYLCASSSRWAYEQYFGPGTRLTVT.

V and J are TRBV7-2 and TRBJ2-3; D is possibly TRBD1 (6 bases). Trimming removed 5 bases from V and 4 bases from J, with 10 bases in between. The germline V gene encodes CDR1 SGHTA and CDR2 FQGNSA. The CDR3 is 13 residues long. The CDR3 reads CASSKGQPDTQYF. CDR3 DNA: TGTGCCAGCAGCAAAGGACAGCCAGATACGCAGTATTTT. Together with reference TRBV7-2 and TRBJ2-3, the CDR3 gives the full variable domain: GAGVSQSPSNKVTEKGKDVELRCDPISGHTALYWYRQSLGQGLEFLIYFQGNSAPDKSGLPSDRFSAERTGGSVSTLTIQRTQQEDSAVYLCASSKGQPDTQYFGPGTRLTVL.

The sample holds a few counts of this clonotype. The genes are TRBV12-3 or TRBV12-4 and TRBJ1-2; no clear D. CDR3 length: 13 residues. V was cut by 2 bases and J by 3 bases, with 7 bases left in between. CDR3 sequence reads: CASSLSGDYGYTF. CDR3 coding DNA: TGTGCCAGCAGTTTATCGGGAGACTATGGCTACACCTTC.

This clonotype came up once. This rearrangement joins TRBV20-1 to TRBJ2-6; the match to TRBD1 covers 7 bases. This CDR3 is 15 amino acids long. Trimming at V came to 6 bases and at J to 5 bases, leaving 10 bases not matched to a gene. From germline, CDR1 is DFQATT and CDR2 SNEGSKA (reference sequence). This CDR3 reads CSALPHRGWANVLTF. The CDR3 nucleotides are TGCAGTGCCCTTCCACACAGGGGTTGGGCCAACGTCCTGACTTTC.

This clonotype was found a few times. The chain recombines TRBV7-6 with TRBJ2-7; no clear D. This CDR3 has 14 amino acids. Looked up from germline, CDR1 is SGHVS and CDR2 is FNYEAQ. Trimming stripped 0 bases from V and 0 bases from J, with 6 bases between. This chain's CDR3 is CASSLADRSYEQYF. CDR3 nucleotide sequence: TGTGCCAGCAGCTTAGCGGACCGCTCCTACGAGCAGTACTTC.

This clonotype was seen ten or more times. V gene TRBV7-2 combines with J gene TRBJ2-5; possible D gene TRBD1, 5 bases. The germline V and J ends were trimmed by 4 bases and 2 bases, with 11 bases remaining between them. The length of the CDR3 is 14 residues. Germline V gene data show CDR1 as SGHTA and CDR2 as FQGNSA. The DNA of the CDR3 is TGTGCCAGCAGCTCGACGACAGTACAAGAGACCCAGTACTTC. It codes for CASSSTTVQETQYF.

CDR3 DNA: TGCAGTGCTAGTGACGAGAACACCGGGGAGCTGTTTTTT. This sequence encodes CSASDENTGELFF. The chain joins TRBV20-1 to TRBJ2-2; D is ambiguous. V gave up 3 bases and J gave up 1 base, with 6 bases separating them. The CDR3 length is 13 residues. Germline values: CDR1 DFQATT, CDR2 SNEGSKA (reference sequence).

The V and J genes are TRBV7-2 and TRBJ2-1, with a possible D match to TRBD2 (6 bases). From germline, CDR1 is SGHTA and CDR2 FQGNSA. V was shortened by 4 bases and J by 5 bases, with 12 bases between the two germline ends. This CDR3 has 14 amino acids. CDR3 protein: CASSYGGDDNEQFF. DNA of the CDR3: TGTGCCAGCAGCTACGGAGGGGACGACAATGAGCAGTTCTTC.

The J gene is TRBJ2-3, the V gene TRBV7-6; D is perhaps TRBD1 (6 bases). The CDR3 has 12 amino acids. The germline V and J ends were trimmed by 4 bases and 6 bases, with 8 bases remaining between them. Germline values: CDR1 SGHVS, CDR2 FNYEAQ. CDR3 residues: CASSWTADTQYF. For the CDR3, the DNA is TGTGCCAGCAGCTGGACAGCGGATACGCAGTATTTT.

CDR3 nucleotides: TGTGCCAGCAGCTTAGTTTCGGGGGCTGAAGCTTTCTTT. Its translation is CASSLVSGAEAFF. This chain links TRBV11-3 with TRBJ1-1, with a weak D call TRBD1 (5 bases). Germline assignment: CDR1 SGHNT and CDR2 YENEEA. The CDR3 consists of 13 residues. Trimming pared 1 base from V and 6 bases from J, leaving 9 bases between.

This clonotype occurred a few times. J is TRBJ1-6 and V is TRBV15; D unclear. V was cut by 0 bases and J by 7 bases, with 16 bases left in between. The V gene's germline CDR1 is LNHNV and CDR2 YYDKDF (reference sequence). The CDR3 sequence is 17 residues long. CDR3 coding DNA: TGTGCCACCAGCAGAGATATGGGTGGGTTTAACAATTCACCCCTCCACTTT. It specifies CATSRDMGGFNNSPLHF.

V and J are TRBV5-1 and TRBJ2-7, with 8 bases lining up with TRBD2. The CDR3 loop spans 15 amino acids. Germline assignment: CDR1 SGHRS and CDR2 YFSETQ. Unmatched junction bases numbered 7, after V lost 4 bases and J lost 1 base. The CDR3 loop reads CASSLSGTRSYEQYF. CDR3 bases: TGCGCCAGCAGCCTTTCCGGGACTAGATCCTACGAGCAGTACTTC.

This clonotype was picked up a small number of times. DNA of the CDR3: TGTGCCAGCAGCGCCCGATGGGGCAATGATCAGCCCCAGCATTTT. It encodes CASSARWGNDQPQHF. J is TRBJ1-5 and V is TRBV7-2; maybe TRBD1 (5 bases). Germline lookup yields CDR1 SGHTA and CDR2 FQGNSA. Trimming pared 5 bases from V and 5 bases from J, leaving 16 bases between. This CDR3 comprises 15 residues.

The chain combines TRBV2 with TRBJ1-5; D perhaps matches TRBD1 (6 bases). CDR1 SNHLY and CDR2 FYNNEI come from the germline V gene. V shed 6 bases and J shed 0 bases, with 18 bases lying between them. The CDR3 loop spans 17 amino acids. In DNA, the CDR3 is TGTGCCAGCAGGACAGGAGCCGACCGTAATAGCAATCAGCCCCAGCATTTT. It is translated as CASRTGADRNSNQPQHF.

This clonotype has a handful of counts. The chain uses TRBV19 and TRBJ1-5; D is uncertain. Germline V gene data show CDR1 as LNHDA and CDR2 as SQIVND (reference sequence). V lost 5 bases, J lost 7 bases, and 18 bases lay in between. The CDR3 loop spans 15 amino acids. CDR3 sequence: CASSPWEGKKQPQHF. For the CDR3, the DNA is TGTGCCAGTAGTCCCTGGGAAGGAAAGAAGCAGCCCCAGCATTTT.

With respect to this clonotype: Lacking the conserved final phenylalanine or tryptophan, this CDR3 likely reflects a read error. The chain has TRBV7-2 and TRBJ2-7; TRBD1 agrees at 10 bases. J was trimmed by 4 bases and V by 5 bases; bases with no gene match: 8. From germline, CDR1 is SGHTA and CDR2 FQGNSA. CDR3 length: 15 residues. The CDR3 DNA is TGTGCCAGCAGCCCCAGACAGGGGGCGGGGTACGAGCAGTACCTC. This translates into CASSPRQGAGYEQYL.

The chain links TRBV7-2 to TRBJ2-7; TRBD1 might be the D (7 bases). The germline V gene has CDR1 SGHTA and CDR2 FQGNSA. The CDR3 consists of 15 residues. The ends were cut back, 1 base at V and 9 bases at J, with 19 bases in the middle. CDR3 in amino acids: CASSLEPLRQGGQYF. The CDR3 nucleotides are TGTGCCAGCAGCTTAGAGCCTCTGAGGCAGGGGGGGCAGTACTTC.

Only one count was recorded for this clonotype. This chain links TRBV19 with TRBJ2-2; 8 nucleotides line up with TRBD1. The CDR3 is 16 amino acids. J gave up 4 bases and V 3 bases, and 7 bases lay outside the gene matches. The V gene's germline CDR1 is LNHDA and CDR2 SQIVND (reference sequence). CDR3 sequence: CASSIQFRGLTGELFF. The CDR3 nucleotides read TGTGCCAGTAGTATCCAGTTCAGGGGGCTCACCGGGGAGCTGTTTTTT.

This rearrangement joins TRBV20-1 to TRBJ2-7; tentative D call: TRBD2 (5 bases). Germline assignment: CDR1 DFQATT and CDR2 SNEGSKA (reference sequence). The CDR3 totals 13 residues. The germline V and J ends were trimmed by 6 bases and 7 bases, with 19 bases remaining between them. The CDR3 region is CSASPGLRGEQYF. CDR3 sequence (DNA): TGCAGTGCCAGCCCGGGATTACGTGGGGAGCAGTACTTC.

The rearrangement joins TRBV7-2 to TRBJ2-5, with 7 bases lining up with TRBD1. Looked up from germline, CDR1 is SGHTA and CDR2 is FQGNSA. CDR3 length equals 14 residues. V shed 5 bases and J 3 bases; nucleotides not matched to a gene: 6. The CDR3, as DNA: TGTGCCAGCAGCAACACCGGGACAGAAGAGACCCAGTACTTC. This codes for CASSNTGTEETQYF.

This clonotype was counted only a few times. V and J are TRBV7-2 and TRBJ2-1, with a weak D call TRBD2 (6 bases). Germline V lookup: CDR1 SGHTA, CDR2 FQGNSA. Trimming left V 5 bases short and J 0 bases short, with 11 bases between. CDR3 size: 15 residues. The CDR3 bases are TGTGCCAGCAGCGTGACTAGGAGCTCCTACAATGAGCAGTTCTTC. Translated, it gives CASSVTRSSYNEQFF.

The rearrangement joins TRBV10-3 to TRBJ1-6; D may be TRBD1 (6 bases). The CDR3 totals 13 residues. V dropped 11 bases and J dropped 7 bases, with 15 bases sitting between them. Germline CDR1 ENHRY, CDR2 SYGVKD. The CDR3 is CASAGTLNSPLHF. CDR3 sequence (DNA): TGTGCCTCCGCCGGGACACTGAATTCACCCCTCCACTTT.

This clonotype was seen a few times. The rearrangement joins TRBV6-6 to TRBJ2-5; D uncertain. This CDR3 has 13 residues. The V gene's germline CDR1 is MNHNY and CDR2 SVGAGI (reference sequence). V dropped 7 bases and J dropped 4 bases, with 13 bases sitting between them. CDR3 nucleotides: TGTGCCAGCATCTTGGCCGGTAGAGAGACCCAGTACTTC. This encodes CASILAGRETQYF.

This chain uses TRBV30 with TRBJ2-3; 7 positions match TRBD2. With V trimmed by 0 bases and J by 11 bases, 5 bases remained unmatched. CDR1 and CDR2 (germline): GTSNPN, SVGIG (reference sequence). The CDR3 consists of 12 residues. The CDR3 coding sequence is TGTGCCTGGAGTGTAACTAGCGATCTGCAGTATTTT. Amino acid sequence: CAWSVTSDLQYF.

The chain uses TRBV7-2 and TRBJ2-7, with 10 nucleotides matching TRBD2. The V gene's germline CDR1 is SGHTA and CDR2 FQGNSA. V gave up 8 bases and J gave up 5 bases; unmatched junction bases: 9. CDR3 size: 14 residues. The CDR3 DNA reads as TGTGCCAGCTGCTACCAGCGGGAGGGCAACGAGCAGTACTTC. Translating gives CASCYQREGNEQYF.

The chain couples TRBV19 to TRBJ2-3; 9 nucleotides match TRBD2. V lost 5 bases and J lost 0; bases outside the gene matches: 3. The germline CDR1 and CDR2 sequences are LNHDA and SQIVND (reference sequence). This CDR3 has 15 amino acids. CDR3 region: CASSVAGASTDTQYF. The CDR3 nucleotides read TGTGCCAGTAGTGTAGCGGGAGCTAGCACAGATACGCAGTATTTT.

This clonotype was counted a few times. This chain connects TRBV27 to TRBJ1-4; 10 nucleotides align to TRBD1. J lost 4 bases, V lost 5 bases, and 4 bases had no gene match. This CDR3 has 15 amino acids. The germline gives CDR1 MNHEY, CDR2 SMNVEV (reference sequence). CDR3 sequence reads: CASSPGQGNNEKLFF. The CDR3 nucleotides read TGTGCCAGCAGTCCGGGACAGGGGAATAATGAAAAACTGTTTTTT.

The chain is built from TRBV12-3 or TRBV12-4 and TRBJ2-3, with 7 bases matching TRBD2. V trimming: 8 bases; J trimming: 0 bases; junction bases outside the gene matches: 8. There are 15 residues in the CDR3. The CDR3 bases are TGTGCCAGCCGACACGGGGGGTGGAGCACAGATACGCAGTATTTT. It specifies CASRHGGWSTDTQYF.

This clonotype came up once. V gene TRBV7-9 combines with J gene TRBJ1-3; D ambiguous. Germline values: CDR1 SEHNR, CDR2 FQNEAQ (reference sequence). The V and J ends lost 0 bases and 1 base respectively, with 10 bases between them. This CDR3 region has 16 residues. CDR3 nucleotide sequence: TGTGCCAGCAGCTTAGCGCTGGGGAGTTCTGGAAACACCATATATTTT. Its translation is CASSLALGSSGNTIYF. Full variable domain (rest looked up from reference TRBV7-9 and TRBJ1-3): DTGVSQNPRHKITKRGQNVTFRCDPISEHNRLYWYRQTLGQGPEFLTYFQNEAQLEKSRLLSDRFSAERPKGSFSTLEIQRTEQGDSAMYLCASSLALGSSGNTIYFGEGSWLTVV.

The sample holds a few counts of this clonotype. The chain joins TRBV7-2 to TRBJ1-3; 7 positions match TRBD1. CDR3 size: 15 residues. CDR1 SGHTA and CDR2 FQGNSA come from the germline V gene. The V and J ends lost 6 bases and 5 bases, in that order; junction bases with no gene match: 10. CDR3 sequence reads: CASSLRQGTRNTIYF. The CDR3 bases are TGTGCCAGCAGTCTTAGACAGGGAACGAGAAACACCATATATTTT.